This T cell receptor beta chain is drawn from a study of blood T cell repertoires in COVID-19. Overall study: The study drew acute and convalescent COVID-19 samples from the United States, Italy and Spain. The cDNA or gDNA used as material had been derived from T cells, B-cell-depleted T cells, or PBMCs.

V was trimmed by 2 bases and J by 14 bases, leaving 10 bases between them. The CDR3 consists of 12 residues. Germline CDR1 and CDR2: MDHEN and SYDVKM. Under the authors' procedure: How many nucleated cells were present was estimated from reference gene primer amplification. This table comes from immunoSEQ multiplex PCR, and its TCRdb copy is limited to in-frame clones, with some not included. V, J and clone size derive from that table, while D and trimming were established from the DNA sequence. The sample carries a few hundred thousand clones, around 85% recorded once. This clonotype was obtained from a human donor with COVID-19, enrolled during active disease. The donor label of this sample is uncertain. The sequenced material came from peripheral blood. The V and J genes are TRBV28 and TRBJ1-6; D is ambiguous. CDR3 DNA sequence: TGTGCCAGCAGTTTAGTAACCGAGGCCCTCCACTTT. Translating gives CASSLVTEALHF.